This T cell receptor (beta chain) was sequenced for a study of T-cell memory formation after mild COVID-19. The V gene lost 1 base and the J gene lost 5 bases, with 3 bases spanning the gap. This CDR3 is 12 amino acids long. TCRdb called the 5' RACE reads again in MiXCR, with one record for every CDR3 protein. Here the sample spans approximately 400,000 distinct CDR3 sequences, 20% to 25% being singletons. The origin of this receptor is an adult woman who had mild COVID-19 (a few samples of this study predate the infection). Cell type and time point are not known. The chain couples TRBV12-3 or TRBV12-4 to TRBJ2-4; D remains ambiguous. The material sequenced was PBMCs or a T cell subset sorted from them (not recorded which). Here the CDR3 DNA reads TGTGCCAGCAGTTTAGGAGAAAACATTCAGTACTTC. Protein product: CASSLGENIQYF.